The sequence of this T cell receptor (beta chain) was determined in a study of early T cells in non-severe SARS-CoV-2 infection. On the study more broadly: Sequencing targeted bulk RNA from unsorted whole blood, leaving chains unpaired.

CDR3 length equals 21 residues. Germline V gene lookup returns CDR1 SGHRS and CDR2 YFSETQ. V was clipped by 0 bases and J by 5 bases; unmatched bases: 16. This clonotype was observed at least ten times. Each CDR3 protein is one row after TCRdb ran MiXCR on the 5' RACE reads. The table has approximately 50,000 distinct CDR3 sequences, about 10% seen once. Sequencing input: whole blood. The clonotype was recovered from an adult who was a healthcare worker with PCR-confirmed SARS-CoV-2 infection or an uninfected control (not recorded which). The gene calls are TRBV5-1 and TRBJ2-1; 14 nucleotides agree with TRBD2. The CDR3 DNA follows: TGCGCCAGCAGCTTGGTTTCGGGACTAGCGGGAGTAGTCACCAGGAACAATGAGCAGTTCTTC. It translates to CASSLVSGLAGVVTRNNEQFF. Filled out from reference TRBV5-1 and TRBJ2-1, the complete variable domain reads KAGVTQTPRYLIKTRGQQVTLSCSPISGHRSVSWYQQTPGQGLQFLFEYFSETQRNKGNFPGRFSGRQFSNSRSEMNVSTLELGDSALYLCASSLVSGLAGVVTRNNEQFFGPGTRLTVL.